The entry below gives a single T cell receptor beta chain sequence along with its context. The germline CDR1 and CDR2 sequences are MNHEY and SVGAGI. V was pared by 6 bases and J by 0 bases, with 11 bases between. The CDR3 has 14 amino acids. The data were taken from a study of blood T cells in healthy people across ages. Through a sample-barcoded 5' primer and a J-beta primer mix, a second PCR was run for roughly 6 to 11 cycles. Using its own MiXCR run on the 5' RACE reads, TCRdb lists one record per CDR3 protein. Of about 1,500,000 distinct CDR3 sequences listed, about 40% are singletons. Specimen: blood. The V and J genes are TRBV6-5 and TRBJ1-1; D is possibly TRBD1 (5 bases). This receptor was taken from a woman under 30 in good health. The CDR3 protein is CASRFRAMNTEAFF. CDR3 nucleotide sequence: TGTGCCAGCAGATTCAGGGCCATGAACACTGAAGCTTTCTTT.